This T cell receptor beta chain was sequenced in a study of T cell responses to AZD1222 COVID-19 vaccine. Background on the study: Analysis merged second doses at about 4 or about 12 weeks. Study-wide findings and caveats: Targets within unmutated variant regions were reportedly found for nearly half of spike-specific TCRs. After two AZD1222 doses, spike-specific TCR breadth and depth rose versus day 0. It should be noted that donors were predominantly white British and more often female, and clonal diversity was possibly underestimated.

On this clone: Its specificity is unknown.

Profiled with immunoSEQ multiplex PCR; TCRdb holds only in-frame clones, not every one. In the table there are roughly 140,000 clones, around nine tenths of which are singletons. The source of this sequence is an adult in good health. This specimen was peripheral blood, taken on day 0 of AZD1222 vaccination.

CDR3 region: CASSFNPPGVLTF. CDR3 coding DNA: TGTGCCAGCAGCTTTAACCCCCCCGGGGTCCTGACTTTC. The V gene is TRBV5-4, the J gene TRBJ2-6; D unclear. The CDR3 has 13 amino acids. Germline CDR1 and CDR2: SGHNT and YYREEE (reference sequence). V was shortened by 2 bases and J by 13 bases, with 13 bases between the two germline ends.